A selection of T cell receptor beta chains follows, all from one sample in a study of identical twins. TCRdb ran MiXCR on the 5' RACE reads and lists one entry per CDR3 protein. Among hundreds of thousands of distinct CDR3 sequences listed, 6% to 6.5% were seen once. The sequencing input was naive T cells sorted from blood. Receptor source: a man aged 18 to 30 in good health. Each CDR3 is given with its conserved first and last residue. D genes are given only for firm matches. Not every row has a clone size; where given, it reads once, few, many or a size class.

v_call	clone_size	j_call	cdr3_length	d_call	cdr3_nt	cdr3_aa
TRBV12-3/TRBV12-4	many	TRBJ2-5	13	NA	TGTGCCAGCAGTTTCGGGGGAGCAGAGACCCAGTACTTC	CASSFGGAETQYF
TRBV20-1	many	TRBJ2-1	10	NA	TGCAGTGCTAGAGCGAATGAGCAGTTCTTC	CSARANEQFF
TRBV10-1	NA	TRBJ1-2	15	NA	TGCGCCAGCAGTGAGTCGATCTCTTCCCCAGACGGCTACACCTTC	CASSESISSPDGYTF
TRBV6-2/TRBV6-3	many	TRBJ2-3	17	TRBD2	TGTGCCAGCAGTTCTCCCCTGAACCGACTAGCGGCGTTTCGGCAGTATTTT	CASSSPLNRLAAFRQYF
TRBV29-1	NA	TRBJ1-2	14	NA	TGCAGCGTTGAAGATCTAAACCGAAACTATGGCTACACCTTC	CSVEDLNRNYGYTF
TRBV7-9	NA	TRBJ1-5	15	NA	TGTGCCAGCAACTTGGACGGGACAAGCAATCAGCCCCAGCATTTT	CASNLDGTSNQPQHF
TRBV12-3/TRBV12-4	many	TRBJ2-3	16	NA	TGTGCCAGCAGCAAAAGGACACAGTGGGGCACAGATACGCAGTATTTT	CASSKRTQWGTDTQYF
TRBV6-1	many	TRBJ2-3	14	TRBD1	TGTGCCAGCAGTCCCACCCTGTCAGGGGGCCTGGGGTATTTT	CASSPTLSGGLGYF
TRBV5-1	many	TRBJ2-3	14	TRBD1	TGCGCCAGCAGCTTGGAGGGGGCAGGGGATACGCAGTATTTT	CASSLEGAGDTQYF
TRBV23-1	once	TRBJ2-2	13	NA	TGCGCCAGGATGAGGACGAACACCGGGGAGCTGTTTTTT	CARMRTNTGELFF
TRBV20-1	few	TRBJ2-5	15	TRBD2	TGCAGTGCTGGGACTAGCGGGAGGCTACAAGAGACCCAGTACTTC	CSAGTSGRLQETQYF
TRBV7-8	few	TRBJ2-3	16	TRBD2	TGTGCCAGCAGCCCACCGTGGGAGGGGTCCACAGATACGCAGTATTTT	CASSPPWEGSTDTQYF
TRBV18	NA	TRBJ2-6	18	NA	TGTGCCAGCTCACCCCCCGCAGGGGCCTTCTCTGGGGCCAACGTCCTGACTTTC	CASSPPAGAFSGANVLTF
TRBV29-1	many	TRBJ1-2	11	NA	TGCAGCGTTTGGTCAGTGGGAGGCTACACCTTC	CSVWSVGGYTF
TRBV27	many	TRBJ2-2	13	NA	TGTGCCAGCAGTCCCACGCGGGCCGGGGAGCTGTTTTTT	CASSPTRAGELFF
TRBV12-3/TRBV12-4	NA	TRBJ2-1	18	TRBD2	TGTGCCAGCAGTTTAGCGCGAGGACTAGCGGGGCTTTACAATGAGCAGTTCTTC	CASSLARGLAGLYNEQFF
TRBV7-2	few	TRBJ1-2	14	NA	TGTGCCAGCAGCTCTAGGTCGGGGTGGGATGGCTACACCTTC	CASSSRSGWDGYTF
TRBV6-1	NA	TRBJ2-3	13	TRBD2	TGTGCCAGCAGAAGCGGGGACTCACGAACGCAGTATTTT	CASRSGDSRTQYF
TRBV15	NA	TRBJ2-5	15	NA	TGTGCCACCAGCCTCGGCGCGGGGCCGCGGGAGACCCAGTACTTC	CATSLGAGPRETQYF
TRBV7-2	few	TRBJ1-4	14	TRBD1	TGTGCCAGCAGCAAGGACAGGGTGGGGGAAAAACTGTTTTTT	CASSKDRVGEKLFF
TRBV12-3/TRBV12-4	many	TRBJ2-5	13	NA	TGTGCCAGCAGTTTAGAAGGGTTTGGGTCCCAGTACTTC	CASSLEGFGSQYF
TRBV20-1	NA	TRBJ2-7	14	TRBD2	TGCAGTGCTAGGGCCTCTAGCGGTCCCTACGAGCAGTACTTC	CSARASSGPYEQYF
TRBV4-1	NA	TRBJ2-1	16	TRBD2	TGCGCCAGCAGACTTCTGCTAGCGGGAGGGCCTGTTGAGCAGTTCTTC	CASRLLLAGGPVEQFF
TRBV20-1	few	TRBJ1-6	17	NA	TGCAGTGCTAGAGATAACGGGGATACATCCAGAATCTCACCCCTCCACTTT	CSARDNGDTSRISPLHF
TRBV12-3/TRBV12-4	many	TRBJ2-5	13	NA	TGTGCCAGCAGTTTAGGGGCGAAAGAGACCCAGTACTTC	CASSLGAKETQYF
TRBV12-3/TRBV12-4	few	TRBJ2-5	13	NA	TGTGCCAGCAGACCCAGGGGGGGTGAGACCCAGTACTTC	CASRPRGGETQYF
TRBV7-2	many	TRBJ2-1	15	NA	TGTGCCAGCAGCTTAGCGGGACGGTCCTACAATGAGCAGTTCTTC	CASSLAGRSYNEQFF
TRBV6-1	NA	TRBJ1-1	14	TRBD1	TGTGCCAGCCAGGGGGACTACATGAACACTGAAGCTTTCTTT	CASQGDYMNTEAFF
TRBV6-2/TRBV6-3	many	TRBJ2-1	15	TRBD2	TGTGCCAGCAGAACTACTAGCGGGTTCTACAATGAGCAGTTCTTC	CASRTTSGFYNEQFF
TRBV28	NA	TRBJ1-5	13	NA	TGTGCCAGCAGCCTTACAGGGTCGGAGCCCCAGCATTTT	CASSLTGSEPQHF
TRBV20-1	NA	TRBJ2-3	13	TRBD1	TGCAGTGCAAGAACAGGGGGCTCAGATACGCAGTATTTT	CSARTGGSDTQYF
TRBV12-3/TRBV12-4	many	TRBJ2-1	15	NA	TGTGCCAGCATTTCAATAAGGGGAGAGGCGGATGAGCAGTTCTTC	CASISIRGEADEQFF
TRBV7-9	many	TRBJ2-5	16	TRBD2	TGTGCCAGCAGCACGAGACTAGCGGGAGATTTGGAGACCCAGTACTTC	CASSTRLAGDLETQYF
TRBV4-3	few	TRBJ2-7	15	NA	TGCGCCAGCAGCCAAGATATGGGCAGGGGGGGCGAGCAGTACTTC	CASSQDMGRGGEQYF
TRBV27	many	TRBJ1-5	17	NA	TGTGCCAGCAGTTTATCATGGTCTTTCGGGAGGTTTCAGCCCCAGCATTTT	CASSLSWSFGRFQPQHF
TRBV12-3/TRBV12-4	few	TRBJ2-3	12	NA	TGTGCCAGCCATCCGGCTATAGATACGCAGTATTTT	CASHPAIDTQYF
TRBV29-1	many	TRBJ2-7	11	NA	TGCAGCGTCGGAAAGCAGGGTGCGCAGTACTTC	CSVGKQGAQYF
TRBV20-1	few	TRBJ1-1	13	NA	TGCAGTGCTAGAGGAGCATTGAACACTGAAGCTTTCTTT	CSARGALNTEAFF
TRBV7-2	NA	TRBJ2-1	19	TRBD2	TGTGCCAGCAGCTTAGCGCCCAAGGGACTAGCGGGAAAGTACAATGAGCAGTTCTTC	CASSLAPKGLAGKYNEQFF
TRBV29-1	many	TRBJ2-5	14	NA	TGCAGCGTTGAAGGGCTACATGTAAAAGAGACCCAGTACTTC	CSVEGLHVKETQYF
TRBV29-1	NA	TRBJ1-1	15	NA	TGCAGCGTTGTGCCCAGTACAGGCCCGAACACTGAAGCTTTCTTT	CSVVPSTGPNTEAFF
TRBV27	few	TRBJ2-7	15	NA	TGTGCCAGCAGTTTAGTCTTAGAGGACAGCTACGAGCAGTACTTC	CASSLVLEDSYEQYF
TRBV6-1	many	TRBJ1-1	13	NA	TGTGCCAGCAGTCCAGGGCCCTTCACTGAAGCTTTCTTT	CASSPGPFTEAFF
TRBV28	NA	TRBJ2-5	15	NA	TGTGCCAGCAGTTTCTCAGGGGCGGATCAAGAGACCCAGTACTTC	CASSFSGADQETQYF
TRBV5-1	many	TRBJ2-7	16	TRBD1	TGCGCCAGCAGCTTCCGAGGGGGACAGGAGGGCTACGAGCAGTACTTC	CASSFRGGQEGYEQYF
TRBV4-2	many	TRBJ2-3	13	NA	TGTGCCAGCAGCCAAGATTCGCGCGATACGCAGTATTTT	CASSQDSRDTQYF
TRBV7-6	many	TRBJ2-7	16	NA	TGTGCCAGCAGCTTAAACAACCGGGCAGACATTTACGAGCAGTACTTC	CASSLNNRADIYEQYF
TRBV5-1	many	TRBJ2-5	14	TRBD1	TGCGCCAGCCACGGACAGGGGGCAGGAGAGACCCAGTACTTC	CASHGQGAGETQYF
TRBV7-9	many	TRBJ1-3	13	TRBD1	TGTGCCAGCAGCTTAGGTGGACAGGACACCATATATTTT	CASSLGGQDTIYF
TRBV5-1	many	TRBJ1-2	12	NA	TGCGCCAGCAGCTTCCGGGACTATGGCTACACCTTC	CASSFRDYGYTF